Sequencing of this TCR beta chain was carried out in a study of T cell responses to AZD1222 COVID-19 vaccine. Measured with immunoSEQ multiplex PCR; TCRdb has only the in-frame clones, and not every one. The sample lists approximately 160,000 clones; 92% were seen once. Study-level results: Only six or seven AZD1222 recipients tested seropositive at baseline. Spike-wide coverage was observed for vaccine-associated CD4 TCRs, with dominant responses at 160-218 and 743-854. Donors were largely white British and mainly female; clonal diversity was possibly underestimated.

As for this clone: Its antigen is as yet unknown.

Analyses pooled second doses at about 4 or about 12 weeks. The receptor was isolated from an adult who received the AZD1222 COVID-19 vaccine. Sequencing used peripheral blood, obtained 28 days after the second AZD1222 dose.

This CDR3 is CASDRGWQTNTGELFF. The CDR3 DNA reads TGTGCCAGCGACAGGGGGTGGCAAACGAACACCGGGGAGCTGTTTTTT. The V and J genes are TRBV19 and TRBJ2-2, with 9 positions matching TRBD1. This CDR3 has 16 residues. The germline V gene encodes CDR1 LNHDA and CDR2 SQIVND (reference sequence). V was clipped by 9 bases and J by 0 bases; unmatched bases: 8.